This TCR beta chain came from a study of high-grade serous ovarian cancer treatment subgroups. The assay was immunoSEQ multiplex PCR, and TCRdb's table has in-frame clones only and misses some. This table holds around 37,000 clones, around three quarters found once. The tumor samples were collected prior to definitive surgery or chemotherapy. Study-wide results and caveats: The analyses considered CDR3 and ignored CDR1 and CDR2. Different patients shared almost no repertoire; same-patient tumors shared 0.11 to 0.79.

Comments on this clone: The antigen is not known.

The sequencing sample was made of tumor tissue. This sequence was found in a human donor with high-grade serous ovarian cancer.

CDR3 in DNA: TGTGCCAGCAGCGACCAAATCTCGGACGGATTAGGCTACACCTTC. Translating gives CASSDQISDGLGYTF. This rearrangement joins TRBV6-1 to TRBJ1-2; unclear D gene. Trimming removed 6 bases from V and 8 bases from J, with 22 bases in between. Germline V gives CDR1 MNHNS, CDR2 SASEGT. The CDR3 is 15 residues long.